This TCR beta chain is drawn from a study of cytomegalovirus exposure and HLA in healthy donors. The germline V gene encodes CDR1 MNHEY and CDR2 SVGAGI. The germline V and J ends were trimmed by 6 bases and 0 bases, with 9 bases remaining between them. The CDR3 is 13 amino acids. PCR amplification relied on 60 Vbeta primers (plus 13 Jbeta primers). The repertoire was sequenced with immunoSEQ multiplex PCR; TCRdb's copy has only in-frame clones and lacks some. Its clone listing holds tens of thousands of clones. Whole-study results and caveats: HLA alleles showed associations with some 15,000 TCR beta sequences in a later analysis, at a 0.05 false discovery rate.

Concerning this clone itself: Its antigen is not known.

The rearrangement uses TRBV6-5 and TRBJ2-7, with D perhaps TRBD1 (6 bases). The sequencing input was PBMCs. The receptor was isolated from a man in his fifties in good health and CMV-seronegative. The CDR3 sequence: CASRQQGSYEQYF. Here the CDR3 DNA reads TGTGCCAGCAGACAACAGGGCTCCTACGAGCAGTACTTC.